Presented here are 6 T cell receptor beta chains from one specimen sequenced in a study of T cells after somatic rescue of genetic block. Some clones are missing from TCRdb's copy, which holds only in-frame ones; the method was immunoSEQ multiplex PCR. The sample lists tens of thousands of clones; approximately 91% were seen once. The sample consisted of peripheral blood mononuclear cells (PBMCs). Source of these receptors: a man aged 25 to 45.

This sequence joins TRBV4-1 and TRBJ2-1; 8 positions match TRBD2. The germline CDR1 and CDR2 sequences are MGHRA and YSYEKL. The CDR3 is 15 residues long. J was trimmed by 0 bases and V by 6 bases; bases with no gene match: 4. In DNA, the CDR3 is TGCGCCAGCAGGCCAGCGGGGGCCTCCTACAATGAGCAGTTCTTC. Protein product: CASRPAGASYNEQFF.

The chain links TRBV7-6 to TRBJ1-3; no definite D call. Germline V gives CDR1 SGHVS, CDR2 FNYEAQ. The CDR3 has 15 amino acids. V was shortened by 5 bases and J by 0 bases, with 11 bases between the two germline ends. The CDR3 loop reads CASSQQLSSGNTIYF. CDR3 in DNA: TGTGCCAGCAGCCAACAGCTAAGCTCTGGAAACACCATATATTTT.

The chain recombines TRBV7-9 with TRBJ1-1; 8 positions agree with TRBD1. There are 16 residues in the CDR3. J was trimmed by 2 bases and V by 0 bases; bases with no gene match: 5. Germline CDR1 and CDR2: SEHNR and FQNEAQ (reference sequence). CDR3 amino acids: CASSLAKGQGNTEAFF. In DNA, the CDR3 is TGTGCCAGCAGCTTAGCCAAAGGACAGGGAAACACTGAAGCTTTCTTT. The full variable domain, its missing parts supplied by reference TRBV7-9 and TRBJ1-1, is DTGVSQNPRHKITKRGQNVTFRCDPISEHNRLYWYRQTLGQGPEFLTYFQNEAQLEKSRLLSDRFSAERPKGSFSTLEIQRTEQGDSAMYLCASSLAKGQGNTEAFFGQGTRLTVV.

The chain recombines TRBV7-9 with TRBJ2-7; TRBD1 agrees at 7 bases. Germline V gives CDR1 SEHNR, CDR2 FQNEAQ (reference sequence). Trimming took 0 bases from V and 4 from J; bases not matched to a gene: 6. The CDR3 totals 15 residues. Here the CDR3 reads CASSLARDRGYEQYF. CDR3 nucleotides: TGTGCCAGCAGCTTAGCGAGGGACAGAGGGTACGAGCAGTACTTC.

The V gene is TRBV15, the J gene TRBJ1-1; the D is unclear. The V end lost 3 bases, the J end lost 2 bases, and 16 bases lay between the germline ends. The CDR3 is 16 amino acids. Germline CDR1 reads LNHNV; CDR2 reads YYDKDF (reference sequence). In nucleotides, the CDR3 is TGTGCCACCAGCAGGCCACTACAGAGAATTAACACTGAAGCTTTCTTT. It translates to CATSRPLQRINTEAFF.

This chain links TRBV6-1 with TRBJ2-7, with D perhaps TRBD1 or TRBD2 (6 bases each). CDR1 and CDR2 from the germline V gene are MNHNS and SASEGT. V was pared by 8 bases and J by 12 bases, with 23 bases between. The length of the CDR3 is 13 residues. The CDR3 loop reads CASGGTSRGRGYF. The CDR3 coding sequence is TGTGCCAGCGGCGGGACGAGCAGGGGACGGGGGTACTTC.